The entry below gives a single T cell receptor beta chain sequence along with its context. TCRB transcripts that were expressed got sequenced, as all of the isolated RNA had been reverse transcribed. Assay: immunoSEQ multiplex PCR; the TCRdb copy retains only in-frame clones and omits some. The data hold about 250,000 clones, with about 14% observed a single time. Germline values: CDR1 LNHDA, CDR2 SQIVND (reference sequence). V trimming: 7 bases; J trimming: 0 bases; junction bases outside the gene matches: 3. The CDR3 contains 13 residues. This entry is derived from a study of beta chain features in type 1 diabetes. Every participating donor gave one draw, a heparinised blood sample averaging about 110 mL.

The receptor was isolated from a woman aged 40 to 49 in good health. The specimen sequenced was naive CD4+ T cells from blood. The chain combines TRBV19 with TRBJ2-7; 7 bases fit TRBD2. The CDR3 region has the DNA TGTGCCAGTACGCGGGGGAGCTCCTACGAGCAGTACTTC. The encoded protein is CASTRGSSYEQYF.